This T cell receptor (beta chain) was found in a study of T-cell reconstitution after alpha-beta-depleted transplantation in children. Findings of the study overall: Roughly two months post-transplant, alpha-beta T cells reportedly originated from several hundred graft clones that had expanded. One year post-transplant, T-cell counts and diversity were largely derived from T cells produced anew.

The library targeted TCRbeta and was prepared with unique molecular identifiers. TCRdb recomputed calls from the PCR reads with MiXCR, one row per CDR3 protein. The data show 280,000 or so distinct CDR3 sequences, with roughly 10% seen just once and about 20% held by the top ten. This clonotype was counted at least ten times. The antigen is undetermined. This TCR was sampled from a male patient between 2 and 9 years old who had a stem cell transplant for chronic granulomatous disease, so the T cells may come from the graft donor. The source was peripheral blood, collected 180 days after TCRalphabeta/CD19-depleted stem cell transplant.

In DNA form, the CDR3 reads TGTGCCAGCAGTTTAAAACATAGCAATCAGCCCCAGCATTTT. Translated: CASSLKHSNQPQHF. This chain joins TRBV12-3 or TRBV12-4 and TRBJ1-5; no clear D. The CDR3 is made up of 14 amino acids. V was cut by 2 bases and J by 0 bases, with 5 bases left in between.